This TCR beta chain was obtained from a study of molecular identifiers for immune sequencing clone quantification. Via MiXCR, TCRdb re-called the PCR reads, giving one row per CDR3 protein. The table lists around 300,000 distinct CDR3 sequences, roughly 24% of them singletons, with around 0.76% in the top ten. The study's findings and limits: Clonotypes topping 20 RNA copies carried over 99% of effector molecules but under 1% of naive ones.

This clonotype was picked up a small number of times. Antigen unknown. The germline V and J ends were trimmed by 6 bases and 0 bases, with 11 bases remaining between them. This CDR3 spans 15 amino acids. Sequencing input: naive CD8+ T cells from blood, with Jurkat cell RNA spiked in. The sample's subset: FACS-sorted CD8+CD4-CCR7+CD45RA+ naive T cells. This clonotype was sampled from a human donor in good health. Some libraries in this study had Jurkat cell RNA spiked in. This chain links TRBV12-3 or TRBV12-4 with TRBJ1-4; TRBD1 might be the D (5 bases). CDR3 coding DNA: TGTGCCAGCAGCGGGGACGGAGCAACTAATGAAAAACTGTTTTTT. It specifies CASSGDGATNEKLFF.